The sequence of this T cell receptor beta chain was determined in a study of blood T cell repertoires in COVID-19. The wider study: Both acute and convalescent COVID-19 samples were obtained from the United States, Italy and Spain. From T cells, B-cell-depleted T cells, or PBMCs came the material, which was cDNA or gDNA.

Enrolled during active infection, Seattle patients were then followed longitudinally. In the original processing: Using reference gene primer amplification, nucleated cell counts were estimated. TCRdb's table, derived via immunoSEQ multiplex PCR, lists solely in-frame clones and lacks some. The V and J calls and clone size are taken from that table; D and trimming were inferred from the DNA. Found here are 400,000 to 450,000 clones, 88% of them singletons; the top ten hold roughly 12%. Germline loops: CDR1 LNHDA, CDR2 SQIVND (reference sequence). The germline V and J ends were trimmed by 7 bases and 2 bases, with 14 bases remaining between them. The CDR3 totals 15 residues.

The V and J genes are TRBV19 and TRBJ2-2, with a possible D match to TRBD1 (5 bases). This sequence was found in a woman between 45 and 65 years old with COVID-19, enrolled during active disease. The sample comprised peripheral blood. The DNA of the CDR3 is TGTGCCAGTACCCCCCAGGGTATCAACACCGGGGAGCTGTTTTTT. Protein: CASTPQGINTGELFF.